This TCR beta chain emerged from a study of T cell responses to AZD1222 COVID-19 vaccine. Points on this clone: The antigen is undetermined.

This table comes from immunoSEQ multiplex PCR, and its TCRdb copy is limited to in-frame clones, with some not included. The top ten clones hold roughly 3.1% of a sample with some 130,000 clones, around 90% of them seen once. Germline CDR1 is KGHDR and CDR2 is SFDVKD. This CDR3 spans 19 amino acids. Germline trimming cut 2 bases from V and 3 bases from J; bases unmatched to any gene: 16. Findings and limits, study-wide: Two AZD1222 doses significantly raised spike-specific TCR breadth and depth over controls. The donor cohort was predominantly white British with a female majority, and clonal diversity may have been underestimated. After the peak T cell response, and only then, were repertoires sampled. CD4 TCRs linked to vaccination spanned spike, dominating at 160-218 and 743-854.

This receptor was obtained from an adult in good health. The sample in question was peripheral blood, obtained on day 0 of AZD1222 vaccination. V usage is TRBV24-1 and J usage is TRBJ1-1; 8 nucleotides align to TRBD1. CDR3 sequence reads: CATSDSRKSKQGADTEAFF. CDR3 DNA sequence: TGTGCCACCAGTGATTCCCGTAAGTCTAAGCAGGGGGCGGACACTGAAGCTTTCTTT.